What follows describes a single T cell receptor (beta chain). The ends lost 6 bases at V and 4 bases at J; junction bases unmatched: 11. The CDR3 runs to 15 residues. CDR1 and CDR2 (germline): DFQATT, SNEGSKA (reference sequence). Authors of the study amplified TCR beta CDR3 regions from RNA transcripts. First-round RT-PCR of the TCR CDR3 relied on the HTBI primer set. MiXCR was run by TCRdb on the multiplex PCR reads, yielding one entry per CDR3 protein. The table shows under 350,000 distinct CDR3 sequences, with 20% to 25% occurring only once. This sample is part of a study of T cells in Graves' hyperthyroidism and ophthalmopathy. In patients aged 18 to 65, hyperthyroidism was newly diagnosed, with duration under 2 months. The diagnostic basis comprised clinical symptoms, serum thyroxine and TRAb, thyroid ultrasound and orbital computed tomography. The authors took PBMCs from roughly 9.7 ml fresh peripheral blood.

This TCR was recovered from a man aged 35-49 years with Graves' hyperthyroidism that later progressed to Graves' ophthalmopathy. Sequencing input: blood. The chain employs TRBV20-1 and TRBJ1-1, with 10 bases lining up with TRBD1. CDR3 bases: TGCAGTGCCCAGAGACAGGGGGCGGGAACCACTGAAGCTTTCTTT. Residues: CSAQRQGAGTTEAFF.